This record concerns one T cell receptor beta chain sequence. Antigen: not known. The source material, RNA transcripts, was used to amplify TCR beta CDR3 regions. When the TCR CDR3 underwent first-round RT-PCR, the HTBI primer set was used. TCRdb independently ran MiXCR on the multiplex PCR reads; one entry per CDR3 protein. The data hold approximately 510,000 distinct CDR3 sequences, with around 21% observed a single time. Subjects aged 18 to 65 presented with newly diagnosed hyperthyroidism of less than 2 months' duration. The data were obtained in a study of T cells in Graves' hyperthyroidism and ophthalmopathy. Study-wide results and limits: Blood also carried most thyroid clonotypes expanded above 0.001.

Trimming shortened V by 5 bases and J by 6 bases, and 19 bases separated the two germline ends. CDR1 and CDR2 (germline): GTSNPN, SVGIG (reference sequence). This CDR3 contains 14 residues. The receptor comes from a man aged 18-30 years with Graves' hyperthyroidism. Specimen: blood. The chain recombines TRBV30 with TRBJ1-2, with a tentative D call TRBD1 (6 bases). Here the CDR3 reads CAWFPGQTVDGYTF. Written as DNA, the CDR3 is TGTGCCTGGTTTCCCGGACAGACGGTTGATGGCTACACCTTC.